The clone carrying this T cell receptor beta chain has only a few counts. Germline V gene sequence: CDR1 MGHDK, CDR2 SYGVNS. After removal of 2 bases from V and 3 bases from J, the junction contained 6 bases not matched to a gene. The CDR3 extends over 16 amino acids. The sample belongs to a study of identical twins. Via MiXCR, TCRdb re-called the 5' RACE reads, giving one row per CDR3 protein. Found here are 1.5 million to 2 million distinct CDR3 sequences, about 32% of them singletons; the top ten hold about 0.27%. Every sampled donor was Caucasian and healthy. The V and J genes are TRBV25-1 and TRBJ2-7, with TRBD2 identical over 11 bases. Input material: cord blood. This TCR was recovered from a newborn girl in good health. As DNA, the CDR3 is TGTGCCAGCAGTGAACAGGGGACTAGCGGATACTACGAGCAGTACTTC. Its protein product is CASSEQGTSGYYEQYF.